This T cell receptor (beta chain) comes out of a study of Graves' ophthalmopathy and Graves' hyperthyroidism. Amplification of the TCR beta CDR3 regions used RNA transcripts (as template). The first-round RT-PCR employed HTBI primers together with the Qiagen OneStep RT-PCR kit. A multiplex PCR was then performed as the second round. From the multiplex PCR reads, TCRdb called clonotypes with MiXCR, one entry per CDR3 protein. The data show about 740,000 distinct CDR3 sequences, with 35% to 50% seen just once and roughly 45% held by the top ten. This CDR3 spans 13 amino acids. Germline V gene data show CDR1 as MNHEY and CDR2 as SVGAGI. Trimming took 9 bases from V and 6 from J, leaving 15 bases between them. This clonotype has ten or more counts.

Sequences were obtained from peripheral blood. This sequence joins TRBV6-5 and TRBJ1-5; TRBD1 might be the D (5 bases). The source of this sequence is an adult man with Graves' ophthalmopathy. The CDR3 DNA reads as TGTGCCAGTGGGGCAGTTTGGGGTCAGCCCCAGCATTTT. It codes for CASGAVWGQPQHF.